Sequencing of this TCR beta chain was carried out in a study of blood T cell repertoires in COVID-19. Under the authors' procedure: How many nucleated cells were present was estimated from reference gene primer amplification. Here immunoSEQ multiplex PCR was the method, and the copy in TCRdb shows in-frame clones only, minus some. That table supplies the V and J calls and clone size; D and trimming were determined from the DNA. The sample gives roughly 80,000 clones, around nine tenths of which show up once; 2.9% is in the top ten. The length of the CDR3 is 15 residues. Germline CDR1 is SGDLS and CDR2 is YYNGEE. V gave up 1 base and J gave up 3 bases, with 12 bases separating them.

The chain links TRBV9 to TRBJ2-3; tentatively, D is TRBD2 (6 bases). Source material: peripheral blood. This sequence originates from a woman of 80 years or more with acute or convalescent COVID-19. The CDR3 sequence is CASSVREIGTDTQYF. As DNA, the CDR3 is TGTGCCAGCAGCGTACGGGAGATTGGTACAGATACGCAGTATTTT. Supplemented by reference TRBV9 and TRBJ2-3, the full variable domain reads DSGVTQTPKHLITATGQRVTLRCSPRSGDLSVYWYQQSLDQGLQFLIQYYNGEERAKGNILERFSAQQFPDLHSELNLSSLELGDSALYFCASSVREIGTDTQYFGPGTRLTVL.